The 8 T cell receptor beta chains listed next were all sequenced from one sample in a study of human T cells and chemical hapten exposure. TCRdb re-called the RACE reads through MiXCR, storing one row per CDR3 protein. The sample lists some 87,000 distinct CDR3 sequences, over 9% occurring once. Time point described: patch test 1, 2 weeks after DPC sensitization. Specified treatment: therapeutic diphenylcyclopropenone sensitization with weekly scalp DPC. The sample was whole blood, taken in connection with sensitization to the hapten diphenylcyclopropenone (DPC). These receptors were taken from a woman between 45 and 65 years old with alopecia areata. Some clones in this sample may be carry-over from other donors' samples.

The V call is TRBV5-1, the J call TRBJ2-1; D tentatively fits TRBD1 or TRBD2 (6 bases each). The germline V and J ends were trimmed by 2 bases and 0 bases, with 12 bases remaining between them. Per the germline V gene, CDR1 is SGHRS and CDR2 is YFSETQ. The CDR3 is 16 amino acids. For the CDR3, the DNA is TGCGCCAGCAGCTTAGGGGGGCCGAGCTCCTACAATGAGCAGTTCTTC. This sequence encodes CASSLGGPSSYNEQFF.

This clonotype showed up many times. The J gene is TRBJ2-2, the V gene TRBV29-1; TRBD1 matches at 10 bases. The germline V gene has CDR1 SQVTM and CDR2 ANQGSEA. V lost 4 bases to trimming and J lost 6 bases; unmatched junction nucleotides: 2. The CDR3 loop spans 13 amino acids. The CDR3 is CSVGTGGPGELFF. Here the CDR3 DNA reads TGCAGCGTTGGGACAGGGGGACCCGGGGAGCTGTTTTTT.

CDR3: CATSRADSGRGREQFF. CDR3 DNA sequence: TGTGCCACCAGCAGGGCTGACTCGGGCCGTGGGAGGGAGCAGTTCTTC. The chain couples TRBV15 to TRBJ2-1; D possibly corresponds to TRBD2 (6 bases). Germline loops: CDR1 LNHNV, CDR2 YYDKDF (reference sequence). Trimming pared 3 bases from V and 10 bases from J, leaving 22 bases between. The CDR3 length is 16 residues.

The chain joins TRBV4-2 to TRBJ2-3, with a tentative D call TRBD2 (6 bases). The germline V and J ends were trimmed by 0 bases and 13 bases, with 14 bases remaining between them. Germline V lookup: CDR1 LGHNA, CDR2 YNFKEQ. The CDR3 contains 13 residues. The CDR3 sequence: CASSQERRDLEYF. The CDR3 region has the DNA TGTGCCAGCAGCCAAGAAAGGAGGGACTTGGAGTATTTT.

The table lists this clonotype with a few counts. The chain employs TRBV5-1 and TRBJ2-5; D uncertain. Germline CDR1 is SGHRS and CDR2 is YFSETQ. V lost 1 base, J lost 5 bases, and 9 bases lay in between. The CDR3 totals 13 residues. The CDR3 DNA reads TGCGCCAGCAGCTTGTCTGGTTCCGAGACCCAGTACTTC. Translating gives CASSLSGSETQYF. Full variable domain (missing parts from reference TRBV5-1 and TRBJ2-5): KAGVTQTPRYLIKTRGQQVTLSCSPISGHRSVSWYQQTPGQGLQFLFEYFSETQRNKGNFPGRFSGRQFSNSRSEMNVSTLELGDSALYLCASSLSGSETQYFGPGTRLLVL.

In DNA, the CDR3 is TGCAGTGCTAGAGACTCCGTTGGGGGCCCTGGGGCCAACGTCCTGACTTTC. Amino acids: CSARDSVGGPGANVLTF. This sequence joins TRBV20-1 and TRBJ2-6; D possibly corresponds to TRBD1 (6 bases). Germline loops: CDR1 DFQATT, CDR2 SNEGSKA (reference sequence). The CDR3 has 17 amino acids. Trimming pared 0 bases from V and 2 bases from J, leaving 14 bases between.

In this sample, this clonotype turned up a few times. CDR3 residues: CSAWPPWQGSTDTQYF. In DNA form, the CDR3 reads TGCAGTGCTTGGCCGCCCTGGCAGGGGAGCACAGATACGCAGTATTTT. This chain connects TRBV20-1 to TRBJ2-3, with a tentative D call TRBD1 (6 bases). The CDR3 consists of 16 residues. Germline CDR1 is DFQATT and CDR2 is SNEGSKA (reference sequence). Trimming cost V 5 bases and J 0 bases, with 18 bases left between them.

The chain joins TRBV24-1 to TRBJ2-7; 13 nucleotides line up with TRBD2. After removal of 3 bases from V and 10 bases from J, the junction contained 14 bases not matched to a gene. The CDR3 covers 17 residues. The germline CDR1 and CDR2 sequences are KGHDR and SFDVKD. CDR3 nucleotide sequence: TGTGCCACCAGTGATACCGGGACTAGCGGGACCCCTCGGAGACAGTACTTC. Translation: CATSDTGTSGTPRRQYF.